The clone carrying this T cell receptor (beta chain) appeared a few times. What it recognizes is unknown. This record belongs to a study of vaccination and CD4 T cells after COVID-19. Overall study: Cells were stimulated with overlapping spike peptide pools from SARS-CoV-2, HCoV-NL63, HCoV-OC43 and HCoV-229E.

Treatment specified: roughly ten-day PBMC culture with coronavirus spike peptide pools or control peptides (ViraFEST assay). The Oncomine TCR Beta short-read assay was applied to DNA of cultured CD4+ T cells. It was from cultured CD4+ T cells that genomic DNA was extracted. TCRdb processed the PCR reads anew with MiXCR; each CDR3 protein has one entry. Here the sample spans about 15,000 distinct CDR3 sequences, about 50% being singletons. Trimming shortened V by 2 bases and J by 4 bases, and 8 bases separated the two germline ends. The CDR3 extends over 13 amino acids. Germline V gene sequence: CDR1 SGHTA, CDR2 FQGNSA.

The source was CD4+ T cells from blood, cultured in vitro, collected before SARS-CoV-2 vaccination. The chain uses TRBV7-2 and TRBJ1-2; D remains unclear. The TCR was taken from a human donor who had recovered from COVID-19. The CDR3: CASSLPGSYGYTF. For the CDR3, the DNA is TGTGCCAGCAGCTTACCCGGGAGCTATGGCTACACCTTC.